This T cell receptor beta chain was obtained from a study of blood T cell repertoires in COVID-19. In the study overall: COVID-19 samples, acute and convalescent, were from the United States, Italy and Spain.

The CDR3 is made up of 14 amino acids. Germline V CDR1 and CDR2: SGHRS, YFSETQ. V lost 4 bases and J lost 2; bases outside the gene matches: 3. Clones were sequenced by immunoSEQ multiplex PCR, and TCRdb holds only the in-frame ones, with some missing. The data hold roughly 61,000 clones, with 70% to 75% observed a single time. Sequencing used peripheral blood. This clonotype was sampled from a woman between 65 and 79 years old with acute or convalescent COVID-19. V gene TRBV5-1 combines with J gene TRBJ1-3; 7 bases are shared with TRBD1. CDR3 sequence: CASSQGQAGNTIYF. The CDR3 DNA sequence: TGCGCCAGCAGCCAAGGACAGGCTGGAAACACCATATATTTT.